This is a list of T cell receptor beta chains from one sample in a study of T cells in Graves' hyperthyroidism and ophthalmopathy. One entry per CDR3 protein results from TCRdb running MiXCR on the multiplex PCR reads. The sample lists about 380,000 distinct CDR3 sequences, approximately 13% occurring once. The sample comprised blood. The receptors were gathered from a man aged 25 to 45 with Graves' hyperthyroidism that later progressed to Graves' ophthalmopathy. Both conserved end residues are part of each CDR3. D genes are given only for firm matches. Clone size is stated in some rows and not others, as once, few, many or a class when expanded.

j_call cdr3_length d_call v_call clone_size cdr3_nt cdr3_aa
TRBJ1-5 14 NA TRBV7-9 many TGTGCCAGCAGCTTGGTTGATAGCAATCAGCCCCAGCATTTT CASSLVDSNQPQHF
TRBJ1-4 19 NA TRBV7-9 NA TGTGCCAGCAGCTTAGGGTGGGGCCCCGGGACGGATTATAATGAAAAACTGTTTTTT CASSLGWGPGTDYNEKLFF
TRBJ1-5 12 NA TRBV7-9 many TGTGCCAGCAGCTTGGGCGAACAGCCCCAGCATTTT CASSLGEQPQHF
TRBJ2-4 14 NA TRBV5-1 few TGCGCCAGCAGCTTGGCCGGGTCAAGGGACATTCAGTACTTC CASSLAGSRDIQYF
TRBJ1-1 13 NA TRBV6-1 many TGTGCCAGCAGTGACCTGGGTTACACTGAAGCTTTCTTT CASSDLGYTEAFF
TRBJ1-5 14 NA TRBV12-3/TRBV12-4 many TGTGCCAGCAGTTTATGGGGGAGCGATCAGCCCCAGCATTTT CASSLWGSDQPQHF
TRBJ1-2 14 TRBD1 TRBV20-1 many TGCAGTGCTAGATCGACAGGGGCCAACTATGGCTACACCTTC CSARSTGANYGYTF
TRBJ1-2 12 NA TRBV28 NA TGTGCCAGCAGTGTGTGGGGCTATGGCTACACCTTC CASSVWGYGYTF
TRBJ2-5 11 NA TRBV25-1 few TGTGCCAGCAGACCAAAAGAGACCCAGTACTTC CASRPKETQYF
TRBJ2-5 11 TRBD1 TRBV10-3 NA TGTGCCTTAAGAGAGGGGGCCATCCAGTACTTC CALREGAIQYF
TRBJ2-1 16 TRBD2 TRBV29-1 NA TGCAGCGTTGTACTCTATCGGACTAGTACCTACAATGAGCAGTTCTTC CSVVLYRTSTYNEQFF
TRBJ1-5 16 NA TRBV2 medium-sized TGTGCCAGCAGTGAATTCGGGGGAGCCCAAGATCAGCCCCAGCATTTT CASSEFGGAQDQPQHF
TRBJ2-7 12 NA TRBV11-1 many TGTGCCAGCAGCCCTGACAGGTTCGAGCAGTACTTC CASSPDRFEQYF
TRBJ2-1 18 TRBD2 TRBV7-9 few TGTGCCAGCAGCCCGGGACTAGCGGGGAGGCAATCCTACAATGAGCAGTTCTTC CASSPGLAGRQSYNEQFF
TRBJ1-2 15 TRBD1 TRBV12-3/TRBV12-4 many TGTGCCAGCAGTTCCGGACAGGGACAGAACTATGGCTACACCTTC CASSSGQGQNYGYTF
TRBJ2-3 13 NA TRBV3-1 many TGTGCCAGCAGCCAAGGGGGTTTAGATACGCAGTATTTT CASSQGGLDTQYF
TRBJ1-1 15 TRBD1 TRBV7-9 NA TGTGCCAGCATCCAATTACAGGGGCCGAACACTGAAGCTTTCTTT CASIQLQGPNTEAFF
TRBJ1-4 15 NA TRBV7-9 many TGTGCCAGCAGCTTAGCGCACAGGTCGAATGAAAAACTGTTTTTT CASSLAHRSNEKLFF
TRBJ2-7 13 NA TRBV15 many TGTGCCACCAGCAGAGAGACTAACTACGAGCAGTACTTC CATSRETNYEQYF
TRBJ1-5 14 NA TRBV6-1 few TGTGCCAGCAGTAGCGACAGAGCTCTCGAGCCCCAGCATTTT CASSSDRALEPQHF
TRBJ2-7 10 NA TRBV24-1 NA TGTGCCACCAGTGATCCAGAGCAGTACTTC CATSDPEQYF
TRBJ1-2 12 NA TRBV12-3/TRBV12-4 many TGTGCCAGCACCACGGGAGGGATTGGCTACACCTTC CASTTGGIGYTF
TRBJ1-1 12 NA TRBV6-2/TRBV6-3 many TGTGCCAGCACGAGAACCGGGACTGAAGCTTTCTTT CASTRTGTEAFF
TRBJ2-4 13 NA TRBV11-2 many TGTGCCAGCAGCGGTCGAACCAAAAACATTCAGTACTTC CASSGRTKNIQYF
TRBJ2-5 12 NA TRBV3-1 many TGTGCCAGCGCGGGACCACAAGAGACCCAGTACTTC CASAGPQETQYF
TRBJ1-6 14 TRBD1 TRBV12-3/TRBV12-4 many TGTGCCAGCAGGACAGGGTTTAGAGATTCACCCCTCCACTTT CASRTGFRDSPLHF
TRBJ2-5 16 TRBD2 TRBV6-5 many TGTGCCAGCAGTTACGTAGCGGGGGGCTATGGAGAGACCCAGTACTTC CASSYVAGGYGETQYF
TRBJ1-6 13 NA TRBV5-1 NA TGCGCCAGTTGTTGGGGGCAGGATTCACCCCTCCACTTT CASCWGQDSPLHF
TRBJ2-2 14 NA TRBV2 many TGTGCCAGCAGAGCGGGACAGTACACCGGGGAGCTGTTTTTT CASRAGQYTGELFF
TRBJ1-5 16 NA TRBV6-2/TRBV6-3 once TGTGCCAGCAGTAACCCACAGTATGGGCTCAATCAGCCCCAGCATTTT CASSNPQYGLNQPQHF
TRBJ1-1 11 NA TRBV11-3 many TGTGCCAGCAGCTTATCCAGCGAAGCTTTCTTT CASSLSSEAFF
TRBJ1-1 14 NA TRBV11-3 many TGTGCCAGCACGAGCAAGAGGGGGAACACTGAAGCTTTCTTT CASTSKRGNTEAFF
TRBJ1-1 13 TRBD1 TRBV27 many TGTGCCAGCAGTGTACAGGGGGCGTTTGAAGCTTTCTTT CASSVQGAFEAFF
TRBJ1-5 16 TRBD1 TRBV7-6 many TGTGCCAGCAGCTTGGGGACAGCTTATAGCAATCAGCCCCAGCATTTT CASSLGTAYSNQPQHF
TRBJ1-4 15 NA TRBV11-2 NA TGTGCCAGCAGCTTAGAAGGGGGTCCTAATGAAAAACTGTTTTTT CASSLEGGPNEKLFF
TRBJ2-7 15 NA TRBV19 NA TGTGCCAGTAGCCGATCAAGGGGGACCCTCTACGAGCAGTACTTC CASSRSRGTLYEQYF
TRBJ2-1 21 TRBD2 TRBV5-1 NA TGCGCCAGCAGCCAAGCGTTGAGTCGACTAGCGGGGGGCGGCTCCTACAATGAGCAGTTCTTC CASSQALSRLAGGGSYNEQFF
TRBJ1-6 13 NA TRBV30 many TGTGCCTGGGAGGGGCGATCCCGGTCACCCCTCCACTTT CAWEGRSRSPLHF
TRBJ2-1 17 NA TRBV28 many TGTGCCAGCAGCCCGCCGGGCCTCGAGTGGGCCCGCAATGAGCAGTTCTTC CASSPPGLEWARNEQFF
TRBJ2-2 16 TRBD1 TRBV28 many TGTGCCAGCAGTTCGGGACAGCGCCTGCGGACCGGGGAGCTGTTTTTT CASSSGQRLRTGELFF
TRBJ2-1 10 NA TRBV12-3/TRBV12-4 many TGTGCCAGCAGTTCTGATGAGCAGTTCTTC CASSSDEQFF
TRBJ2-7 12 TRBD1 TRBV12-3/TRBV12-4 many TGTGCCAGCAGTCGGACAGGGGGCGAGCAGTACTTC CASSRTGGEQYF
TRBJ2-2 17 TRBD2 TRBV9 NA TGTGCCAGCAGCCCCACTAGCGGGGGCCTCAACACCGGGGAGCTGTTTTTT CASSPTSGGLNTGELFF
TRBJ2-5 16 TRBD2 TRBV20-1 few TGCAGTGCGCCGAGGACTAGCGGGGGGAAGCAAGAGACCCAGTACTTC CSAPRTSGGKQETQYF
TRBJ1-3 14 NA TRBV29-1 NA TGCAGCGTTGTCGGGACGTCCTCTGGAAACACCATATATTTT CSVVGTSSGNTIYF
TRBJ1-2 15 TRBD1 TRBV27 NA TGTGCCAGCAGTCCCTGGGACAGGATTAACTATGGCTACACCTTC CASSPWDRINYGYTF
TRBJ2-7 14 TRBD2 TRBV28 many TGTGCCAGCACCATGGGACTAGCGGGGGGGGAGCAGTACTTC CASTMGLAGGEQYF
TRBJ1-1 15 TRBD1 TRBV19 few TGTGCCAGTAATCGGTTAACAGGGGGCAGGACTGAAGCTTTCTTT CASNRLTGGRTEAFF
TRBJ2-1 15 NA TRBV20-1 once TGCAGTGCTAGGTTGGGGTCCGTCGGGAACAATGAGCAGTTCTTC CSARLGSVGNNEQFF
TRBJ1-5 14 NA TRBV5-1 few TGCGCCAGCAGCTTGGCCACAGGGCTTCAGCCCCAGCATTTT CASSLATGLQPQHF
TRBJ1-2 17 TRBD1 TRBV18 few TGTGCCAGCTCACCCGCGGGACAGGGGGCCGTATTCTATGGCTACACCTTC CASSPAGQGAVFYGYTF
TRBJ2-7 11 TRBD2 TRBV20-1 NA TGCAGTGCCAAGCGGGACGCCGAGCAGTACTTC CSAKRDAEQYF